This T cell receptor beta chain stems from a study of OX40 agonist ivuxolimab in advanced cancers. Background on the whole study: Ivuxolimab was an agonistic, fully human IgG2 monoclonal antibody directed against OX40 (CD134), a costimulatory receptor. Intravenous ivuxolimab was administered to patients every 2 weeks at six dose levels: 0.01, 0.1, 0.3, 1.5, 3 and 10 mg/kg. Of the roughly 54 patients in dose escalation, about 20 had hepatocellular carcinoma, about 15 had melanoma, 9 had renal cell carcinoma and 9 had head and neck cancer. The dose-escalation cohort was roughly 87% male with a mean age of about 65 years, ranging from roughly 23 to 79. Patients were allowed to have had prior anti-PD-1, anti-PD-L1 or anti-CTLA-4 therapy, and approximately 40% of the dose-escalation patients had been treated with checkpoint inhibitors. Three dose-escalation patients achieved partial responses, one with hepatocellular carcinoma and two with cutaneous melanoma. The point of sequencing TCRbeta in the periphery was to test whether ivuxolimab changed TCR sequence diversity and drove clonal T-cell expansion. The paper describes the monotherapy dose-escalation part (N = 52 patients) of the phase I trial of ivuxolimab.

Broad study findings and their caveats: Antigen specificity was not determined for the clonally expanded peripheral T cells. Low levels of normalized T-cell clonal expansion were also seen in some patients who did not respond. At doses from 0.1 to 3.0 mg/kg, clonal expansion was seen in both CD4+ and CD8+ blood T cells between baseline and week 6. On average, CD8+ T cells showed more expanded clones than CD4+ T cells after ivuxolimab. Partial responders in the 0.1-3.0 mg/kg groups had among the lowest normalized peripheral clonal expansion, especially among CD8+ T cells.

Patients with autoimmune disease history or receiving systemic immunosuppression were excluded from the trial. In every dose cohort, peripheral blood was drawn for TCR sequencing at baseline, cycle 4 day 1, and cycle 7 day 1. Samples were obtained from an open-label, multicenter, first-in-human phase I dose-escalation trial of ivuxolimab. Adults with locally advanced or metastatic melanoma, renal cell carcinoma, hepatocellular carcinoma or head and neck squamous cell carcinoma were enrolled in the trial. Before TCR sequencing, CD4+ T cells and CD8+ T cells from peripheral blood were sorted into separate populations. For sequencing of the TCRbeta CDR3 region, genomic DNA was extracted from the sorted cells. The immunoSEQ Assay was used to sequence the TCRbeta CDR3 regions. Not all clones reach the TCRdb copy of this immuneACCESS table, which keeps in-frame sequences only. Checked studies attribute under half of the gap to unresolved V genes and leave the rest unexplained. A total of tens of thousands of clones appear in this sample, roughly nine tenths of them only once. The ten largest clones represent 5.5% to 7.5% of the sample.

Notes on this clone: No antigen is known for it. The input lacks base qualities; no much larger clone sits a single base away.

This receptor was identified in an adult with an advanced solid tumor such as melanoma, head and neck, liver or kidney cancer. Sequences were derived from CD4+ or CD8+ T cells sorted from blood, sampled in a trial of the OX40 agonist ivuxolimab.

The CDR3 here reads CASSDHLSGRHNEQFF. The DNA is TGCGCCAGCAGTGACCACCTTAGCGGGCGCCACAATGAGCAGTTCTTC. This sequence uses TRBV10-1 and TRBJ2-1, and 7 junction bases match TRBD2. CDR3 length: 16 amino acids, cysteine to phenylalanine. Here the CDR3 DNA is all that survives: 48 bases in frame from base 1. V is pruned by 3 bases and J by 5 bases, leaving 10 bases of the junction without a gene match. CDR1 and CDR2 are read off the germline V gene (reference sequence) as WNHNN and SYGVQD.